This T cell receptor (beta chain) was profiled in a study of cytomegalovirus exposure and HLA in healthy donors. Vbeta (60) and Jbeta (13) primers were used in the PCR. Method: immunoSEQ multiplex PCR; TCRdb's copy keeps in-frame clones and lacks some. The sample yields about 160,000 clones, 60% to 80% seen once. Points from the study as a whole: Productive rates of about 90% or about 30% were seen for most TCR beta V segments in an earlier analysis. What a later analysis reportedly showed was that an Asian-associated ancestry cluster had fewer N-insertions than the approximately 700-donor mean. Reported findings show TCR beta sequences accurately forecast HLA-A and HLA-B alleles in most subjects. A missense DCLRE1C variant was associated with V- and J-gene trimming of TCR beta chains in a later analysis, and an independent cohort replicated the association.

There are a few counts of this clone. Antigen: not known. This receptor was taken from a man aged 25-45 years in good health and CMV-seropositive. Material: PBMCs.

The CDR3 DNA sequence: TGTGCCAGCACAACTGGAAACACCATATATTTT. It translates to CASTTGNTIYF. The gene calls are TRBV2 and TRBJ1-3; D is ambiguous. CDR1 is SNHLY and CDR2 is FYNNEI in the germline V gene. Deletions cut 7 bases from V and 2 bases from J, with 3 bases between. The CDR3 covers 11 residues.